This T cell receptor (beta chain) appears in the sequencing data of a study of CD8 T cells in ankylosing spondylitis. V was trimmed by 5 bases and J by 4 bases, leaving 8 bases between them. CDR1 is MDHEN and CDR2 is SYDVKM in the germline V gene. The length of the CDR3 is 13 residues. In making TCR beta libraries, quantitative 5'-RACE with molecular barcodes was used. One entry per CDR3 protein, called by TCRdb with MiXCR from the 5' RACE reads. The sample includes about 24,000 distinct CDR3 sequences, roughly a sixth seen only once; the top ten take under 30%. This clonotype has more than one count but fewer than ten. Its specificity is not known. Study-wide results and caveats: In ankylosing spondylitis blood, a motif of seven to nine highly homologous TCR beta variants appeared characteristic.

The sequence was obtained from a male donor with ankylosing spondylitis or in good health (not recorded which). Material for sequencing was blood. The chain carries TRBV28 and TRBJ2-2; the D is unclear. CDR3 DNA sequence: TGTGCCAGCAGTAAAGACGGCACCGGGGAGCTGTTTTTT. It yields the protein CASSKDGTGELFF.